This entry describes one T cell receptor (beta chain). One entry per CDR3 protein, called by TCRdb with MiXCR from the RT-PCR reads. This sample has about 680,000 distinct CDR3 sequences; around 14% occur once, and the top ten carry about 3.6%. The CDR3 is 16 amino acids. The junction had 15 bases not matched to a gene; V was cut back by 8 bases and J by 6 bases. The sequencing input was memory CD4+ T cells from blood. The clonotype originates from a female donor in good health, serving as a healthy control. The chain carries TRBV12-3 or TRBV12-4 and TRBJ1-5; 8 bases match TRBD1. In DNA form, the CDR3 reads TGTGCCAGCCTAAACAGGGCAGGGGGCTATCTTCAGCCCCAGCATTTT. Its protein is CASLNRAGGYLQPQHF.